Detailed here is one T cell receptor beta chain. The antigen remains unidentified. Scientists amplified the TCR beta CDR3 regions from RNA transcripts. Second-round multiplex PCR followed a first-round RT-PCR using HTBI primers. TCRdb reprocessed the multiplex PCR reads with MiXCR, giving one entry per CDR3 protein. The table records some 390,000 distinct CDR3 sequences, approximately 20% of them present only once. The CDR3 length is 13 residues. CDR1 and CDR2 (germline): KGHSH, LQKENI. The J segment lost 5 bases and the V segment lost 8 bases, leaving 8 bases of the junction unmatched. The data stem from a study of Graves' ophthalmopathy and Graves' hyperthyroidism. General observations from the study: Blood also harbored most expanded thyroid clonotypes above 0.001 frequency. Cross-validated, the 13-signature model showed 87.88%/81.08% sensitivity/specificity, and 80%/75% in the test set.

Presentation of ophthalmopathy in the donors involved moderate-to-severe activity, CAS ≥3, NOSPECS ≥4 and a duration under 3 months. Other autoimmune disease, uncontrolled infection, pregnancy and lactation led to exclusion. This sequence joins TRBV18 and TRBJ2-5; 7 bases match TRBD1. The source material was peripheral blood. The origin of this receptor is a woman between 18 and 29 years old with Graves' ophthalmopathy. CDR3 nucleotides: TGTGCCAGCACTCACAGGGGATGGGAGACCCAGTACTTC. Translated, it gives CASTHRGWETQYF.